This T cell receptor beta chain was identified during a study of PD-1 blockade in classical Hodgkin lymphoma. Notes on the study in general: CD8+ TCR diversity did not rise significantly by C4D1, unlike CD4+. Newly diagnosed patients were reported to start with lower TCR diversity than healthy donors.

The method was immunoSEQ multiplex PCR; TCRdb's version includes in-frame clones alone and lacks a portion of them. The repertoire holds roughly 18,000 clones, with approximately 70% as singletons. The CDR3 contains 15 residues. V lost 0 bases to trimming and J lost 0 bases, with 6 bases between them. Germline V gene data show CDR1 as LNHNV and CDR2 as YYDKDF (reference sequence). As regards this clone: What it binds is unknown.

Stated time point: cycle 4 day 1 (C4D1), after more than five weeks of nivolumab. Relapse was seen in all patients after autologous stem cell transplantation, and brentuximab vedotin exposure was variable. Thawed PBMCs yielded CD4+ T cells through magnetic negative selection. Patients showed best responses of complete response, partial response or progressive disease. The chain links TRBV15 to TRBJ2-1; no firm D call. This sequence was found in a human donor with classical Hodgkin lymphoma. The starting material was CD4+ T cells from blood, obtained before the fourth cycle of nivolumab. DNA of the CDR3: TGTGCCACCAGCAGAGACAGGAGCTCCTACAATGAGCAGTTCTTC. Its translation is CATSRDRSSYNEQFF. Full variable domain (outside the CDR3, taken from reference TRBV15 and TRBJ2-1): DAMVIQNPRYQVTQFGKPVTLSCSQTLNHNVMYWYQQKSSQAPKLLFHYYDKDFNNEADTPDNFQSRRPNTSFCFLDIRSPGLGDTAMYLCATSRDRSSYNEQFFGPGTRLTVL.